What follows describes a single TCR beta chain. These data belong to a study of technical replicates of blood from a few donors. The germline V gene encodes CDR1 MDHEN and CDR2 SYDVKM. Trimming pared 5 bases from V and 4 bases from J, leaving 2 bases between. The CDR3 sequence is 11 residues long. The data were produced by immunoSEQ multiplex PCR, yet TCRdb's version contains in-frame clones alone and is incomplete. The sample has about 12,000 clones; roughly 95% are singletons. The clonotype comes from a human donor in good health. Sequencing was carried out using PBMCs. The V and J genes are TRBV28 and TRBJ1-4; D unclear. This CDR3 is CASSRNEKLFF. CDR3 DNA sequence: TGTGCCAGCAGTCGTAATGAAAAACTGTTTTTT.